The 6 T cell receptor beta chains listed next were all sequenced from one sample in a study of CD8+ T cells in alopecia areata. Investigators isolated RNA and reverse transcribed it into cDNA to act as the sequencing template. Produced via immunoSEQ multiplex PCR; TCRdb's table is partial and in-frame only. The sample shows about 160,000 clones, less than 70% of them seen only once. Sample treatment: oral pan-JAK inhibitor, 5-10 mg twice daily. This specimen was CD4+ T cells sorted from blood, taken at week 4, from a patient treated with tofacitinib. All receptors derive from a human donor with alopecia areata.

This chain uses TRBV6-1 with TRBJ1-2; D perhaps matches TRBD1 (5 bases). V lost 0 bases and J 4 bases, leaving 12 bases between the germline ends. Germline V gene sequence: CDR1 MNHNS, CDR2 SASEGT. The CDR3 spans 15 residues. In DNA, the CDR3 is TGTGCCAGCAGTGAAGCTCCGGGGGGGATCTATGGCTACACCTTC. It codes for CASSEAPGGIYGYTF.

This clone occurred a few times. The chain uses TRBV21-1 and TRBJ1-3. TRBV21-1 is designated a pseudogene. This CDR3 contains 14 residues. CDR3 in DNA: TGTGCCAGCAATTTGGGGGGCTCTGGAAACACCATATATTTT. Translation: CASNLGGSGNTIYF.

The rearrangement joins TRBV2 to TRBJ2-3; TRBD2 agrees at 9 bases. V lost 2 bases to trimming and J lost 4 bases; unmatched junction nucleotides: 4. The CDR3 runs 15 residues. Germline V lookup: CDR1 SNHLY, CDR2 FYNNEI. As DNA, the CDR3 is TGTGCCAGCAGTGAATTCGCTAGCGGGGCAGATACGCAGTATTTT. It encodes CASSEFASGADTQYF.

The chain recombines TRBV5-1 with TRBJ2-5; TRBD2 matches 7 bases. This CDR3 is built from 14 residues. Trimming at V came to 4 bases and at J to 1 base, leaving 4 bases not matched to a gene. Germline CDR1 reads SGHRS; CDR2 reads YFSETQ. CDR3 sequence (DNA): TGCGCCAGCAGCCCTACGGGGGGCCAAGAGACCCAGTACTTC. The encoded protein is CASSPTGGQETQYF.

This rearrangement joins TRBV30 to TRBJ1-5; a possible D gene is TRBD1 (5 bases). The CDR3 contains 11 residues. Trimming removed 5 bases from V and 6 bases from J, with 8 bases in between. Germline V CDR1 and CDR2: GTSNPN, SVGIG (reference sequence). The CDR3 reads CAWPGGQPQHF. CDR3 bases: TGTGCCTGGCCCGGGGGTCAGCCCCAGCATTTT.

This clone was picked up one time. The chain links TRBV29-1 to TRBJ1-1; D might be TRBD1 (5 bases). Deletions cut 5 bases from V and 1 base from J, with 11 bases between. The CDR3 is 13 residues long. Germline V gives CDR1 SQVTM, CDR2 ANQGSEA. The CDR3 protein is CSVQVQGNTEAFF. Here the CDR3 DNA reads TGCAGCGTTCAGGTTCAGGGGAACACTGAAGCTTTCTTT.